The 5 T cell receptor beta chains below come from one sample, sequenced in a study of cytomegalovirus exposure and HLA in healthy donors. Use of 60 Vbeta and 13 Jbeta primers characterized the PCR. Profiled with immunoSEQ multiplex PCR; TCRdb holds only in-frame clones, not every one. The sample lists approximately 120,000 clones, roughly 67% seen once, with approximately 8% in the top ten. The sequenced sample consisted of PBMCs. Receptor source: a man aged 35 to 55 in good health and CMV-seronegative.

The chain joins TRBV19 to TRBJ1-2, with a weak D call TRBD1 (6 bases). Germline V lookup: CDR1 LNHDA, CDR2 SQIVND (reference sequence). The CDR3 extends over 13 amino acids. V was shortened by 6 bases and J by 2 bases, with 10 bases between the two germline ends. The CDR3 here is CASRAGENYGYTF. The CDR3 region has the DNA TGTGCCAGTAGGGCAGGGGAGAACTATGGCTACACCTTC.

The V gene is TRBV27, the J gene TRBJ1-5; weak D call: TRBD1 (6 bases). The CDR3 is made up of 15 amino acids. The ends were cut back, 3 bases at V and 3 bases at J, with 12 bases in the middle. The germline gives CDR1 MNHEY, CDR2 SMNVEV (reference sequence). This CDR3 reads CASSFGGAVNQPQHF. The CDR3 nucleotides read TGTGCCAGCAGTTTTGGGGGGGCCGTCAATCAGCCCCAGCATTTT.

The J gene is TRBJ2-7, the V gene TRBV27; 9 nucleotides line up with TRBD2. This CDR3 region has 16 residues. The ends lost 8 bases at V and 6 bases at J; junction bases unmatched: 17. In germline, CDR1 is MNHEY, CDR2 SMNVEV (reference sequence). The CDR3 bases are TGTGCCAGCTCTATCGGCGGGGGGGCCTATTATAGCGAGCAGTACTTC. Its translation is CASSIGGGAYYSEQYF.

This clone turned up a few times. Other DNA sequences from this sample encode an identical CDR3 as well. The chain joins TRBV29-1 to TRBJ1-2; no clear D gene. CDR1 SQVTM and CDR2 ANQGSEA come from the germline V gene. Trimming removed 0 bases at V and 6 bases at J, with 2 bases between. There are 10 residues in the CDR3. The CDR3 region has the DNA TGCAGCGTTGAAGATAATGGCTACACCTTC. It yields the protein CSVEDNGYTF.

This clone was found a few times. The chain combines TRBV7-9 with TRBJ1-3; D perhaps matches TRBD1 (5 bases). Germline CDR1 reads SEHNR; CDR2 reads FQNEAQ (reference sequence). Trimming stripped 5 bases from V and 4 bases from J, with 9 bases between. The CDR3 covers 13 residues. Here the CDR3 reads CASSMTEGNTIYF. CDR3 coding DNA: TGTGCCAGCAGCATGACAGAAGGAAACACCATATATTTT.